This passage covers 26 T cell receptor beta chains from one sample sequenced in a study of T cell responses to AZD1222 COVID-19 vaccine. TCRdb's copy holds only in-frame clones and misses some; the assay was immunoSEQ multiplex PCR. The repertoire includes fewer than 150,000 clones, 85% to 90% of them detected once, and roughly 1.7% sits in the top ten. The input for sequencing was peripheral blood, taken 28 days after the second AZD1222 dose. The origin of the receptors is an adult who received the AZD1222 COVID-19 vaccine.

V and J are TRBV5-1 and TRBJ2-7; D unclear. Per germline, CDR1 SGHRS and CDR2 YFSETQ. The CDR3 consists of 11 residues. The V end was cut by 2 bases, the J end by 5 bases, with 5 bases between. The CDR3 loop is CASSLGNEQYF. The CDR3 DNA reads TGCGCCAGCAGCTTAGGGAACGAGCAGTACTTC.

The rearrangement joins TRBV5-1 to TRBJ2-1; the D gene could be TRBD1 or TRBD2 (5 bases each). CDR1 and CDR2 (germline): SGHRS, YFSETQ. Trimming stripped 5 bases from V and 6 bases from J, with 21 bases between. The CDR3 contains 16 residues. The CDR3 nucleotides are TGCGCCAGCAGACGAGCCGGGACGAGGGTGGTCAATGAGCAGTTCTTC. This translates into CASRRAGTRVVNEQFF.

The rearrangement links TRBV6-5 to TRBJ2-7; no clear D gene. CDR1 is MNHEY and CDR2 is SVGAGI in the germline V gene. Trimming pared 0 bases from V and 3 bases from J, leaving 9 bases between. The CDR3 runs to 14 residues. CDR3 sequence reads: CASSYSVSNYEQYF. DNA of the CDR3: TGTGCCAGCAGTTACTCTGTCTCTAACTACGAGCAGTACTTC.

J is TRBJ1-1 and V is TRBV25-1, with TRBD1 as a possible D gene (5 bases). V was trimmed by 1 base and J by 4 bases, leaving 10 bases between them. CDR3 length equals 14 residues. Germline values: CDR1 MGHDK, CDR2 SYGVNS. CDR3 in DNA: TGTGCCAGCAGTGAATTGGGGGTTGGCACTGAAGCTTTCTTT. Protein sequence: CASSELGVGTEAFF.

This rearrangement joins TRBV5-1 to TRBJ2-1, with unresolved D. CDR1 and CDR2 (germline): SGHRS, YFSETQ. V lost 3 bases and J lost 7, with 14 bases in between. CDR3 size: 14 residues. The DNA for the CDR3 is TGCGCCAGCAGCTCGCCGGGTCATGGGAATGAGCAGTTCTTC. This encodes CASSSPGHGNEQFF. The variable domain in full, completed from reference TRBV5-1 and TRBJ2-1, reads KAGVTQTPRYLIKTRGQQVTLSCSPISGHRSVSWYQQTPGQGLQFLFEYFSETQRNKGNFPGRFSGRQFSNSRSEMNVSTLELGDSALYLCASSSPGHGNEQFFGPGTRLTVL.

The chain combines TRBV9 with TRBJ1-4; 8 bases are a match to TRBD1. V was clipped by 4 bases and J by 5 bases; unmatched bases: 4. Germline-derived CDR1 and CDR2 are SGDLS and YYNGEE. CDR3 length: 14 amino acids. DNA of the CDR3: TGTGCCAGCAGCAGCGGGGACAGGAATGAAAAACTGTTTTTT. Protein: CASSSGDRNEKLFF. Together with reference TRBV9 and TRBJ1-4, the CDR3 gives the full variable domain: DSGVTQTPKHLITATGQRVTLRCSPRSGDLSVYWYQQSLDQGLQFLIQYYNGEERAKGNILERFSAQQFPDLHSELNLSSLELGDSALYFCASSSGDRNEKLFFGSGTQLSVL.

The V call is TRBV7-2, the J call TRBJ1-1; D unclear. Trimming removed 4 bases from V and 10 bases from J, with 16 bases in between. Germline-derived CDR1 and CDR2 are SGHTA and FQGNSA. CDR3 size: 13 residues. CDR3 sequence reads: CASSSNRVQAAFF. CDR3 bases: TGTGCCAGCAGCTCCAATAGAGTACAAGCAGCTTTCTTT.

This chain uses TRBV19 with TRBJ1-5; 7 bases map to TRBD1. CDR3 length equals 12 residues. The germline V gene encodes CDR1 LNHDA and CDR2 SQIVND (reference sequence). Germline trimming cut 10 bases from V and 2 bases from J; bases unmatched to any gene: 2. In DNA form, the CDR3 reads TGTGCCACCAGGGGGGGCAATCAGCCCCAGCATTTT. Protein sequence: CATRGGNQPQHF.

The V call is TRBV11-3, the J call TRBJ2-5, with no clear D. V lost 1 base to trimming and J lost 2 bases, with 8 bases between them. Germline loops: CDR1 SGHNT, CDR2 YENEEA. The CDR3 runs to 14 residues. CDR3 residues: CASSLGLGQETQYF. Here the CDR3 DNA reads TGTGCCAGCAGCTTAGGACTGGGGCAAGAGACCCAGTACTTC. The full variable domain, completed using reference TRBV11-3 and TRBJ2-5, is EAGVVQSPRYKIIEKKQPVAFWCNPISGHNTLYWYLQNLGQGPELLIRYENEEAVDDSQLPKDRFSAERLKGVDSTLKIQPAELGDSAVYLCASSLGLGQETQYFGPGTRLLVL.

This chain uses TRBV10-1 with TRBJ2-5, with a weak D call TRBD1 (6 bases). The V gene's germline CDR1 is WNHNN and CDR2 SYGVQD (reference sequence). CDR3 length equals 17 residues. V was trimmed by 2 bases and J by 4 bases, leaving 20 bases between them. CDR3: CASSEGRTGRLGETQYF. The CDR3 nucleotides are TGCGCCAGCAGTGAGGGGAGAACAGGGCGGCTCGGAGAGACCCAGTACTTC.

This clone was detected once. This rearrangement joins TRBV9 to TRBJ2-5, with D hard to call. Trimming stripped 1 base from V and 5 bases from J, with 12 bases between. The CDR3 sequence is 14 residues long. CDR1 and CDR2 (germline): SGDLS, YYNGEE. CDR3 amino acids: CASSVRWRSETQYF. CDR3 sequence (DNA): TGTGCCAGCAGCGTACGGTGGCGGTCGGAGACCCAGTACTTC.

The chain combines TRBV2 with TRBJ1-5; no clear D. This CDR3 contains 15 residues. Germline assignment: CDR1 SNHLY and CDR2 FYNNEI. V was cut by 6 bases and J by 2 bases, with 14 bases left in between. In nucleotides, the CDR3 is TGTGCCAGCAGGTTGGAAGATACAGGCAATCAGCCCCAGCATTTT. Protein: CASRLEDTGNQPQHF.

The CDR3 DNA sequence: TGCAGCGTTGATGGCGGGACAGGTATATCGGAGACCCAGTACTTC. It codes for CSVDGGTGISETQYF. The chain combines TRBV29-1 with TRBJ2-5; 8 nucleotides line up with TRBD1. Germline CDR1 SQVTM, CDR2 ANQGSEA. The junction had 11 bases not matched to a gene; V was cut back by 3 bases and J by 5 bases. This CDR3 contains 15 residues. The full variable domain, its missing parts supplied by reference TRBV29-1 and TRBJ2-5, is SAVISQKPSRDICQRGTSLTIQCQVDSQVTMMFWYRQQPGQSLTLIATANQGSEATYESGFVIDKFPISRPNLTFSTLTVSNMSPEDSSIYLCSVDGGTGISETQYFGPGTRLLVL.

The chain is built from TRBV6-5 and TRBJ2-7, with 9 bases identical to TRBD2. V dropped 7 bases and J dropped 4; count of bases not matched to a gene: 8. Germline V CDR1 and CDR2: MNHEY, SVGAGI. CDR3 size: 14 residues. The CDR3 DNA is TGTGCCAGCAACCTTAGCGGGAGCGCTTACGAGCAGTACTTC. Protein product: CASNLSGSAYEQYF.

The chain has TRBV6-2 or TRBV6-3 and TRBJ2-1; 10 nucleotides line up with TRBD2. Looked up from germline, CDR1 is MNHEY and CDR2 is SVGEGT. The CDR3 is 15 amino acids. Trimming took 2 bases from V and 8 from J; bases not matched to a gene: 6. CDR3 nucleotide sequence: TGTGCCAGCAGTTACGGGACTAGCGAACGGTATGAGCAGTTCTTC. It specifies CASSYGTSERYEQFF.

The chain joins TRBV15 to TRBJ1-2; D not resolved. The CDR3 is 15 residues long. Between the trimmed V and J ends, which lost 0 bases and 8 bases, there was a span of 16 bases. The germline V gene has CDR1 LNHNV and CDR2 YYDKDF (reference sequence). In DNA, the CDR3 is TGTGCCACCAGCAGAGATCCTGGAGGGTTGGGCGGCTACACCTTC. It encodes CATSRDPGGLGGYTF. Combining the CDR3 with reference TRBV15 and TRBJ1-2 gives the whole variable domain DAMVIQNPRYQVTQFGKPVTLSCSQTLNHNVMYWYQQKSSQAPKLLFHYYDKDFNNEADTPDNFQSRRPNTSFCFLDIRSPGLGDTAMYLCATSRDPGGLGGYTFGSGTRLTVV.

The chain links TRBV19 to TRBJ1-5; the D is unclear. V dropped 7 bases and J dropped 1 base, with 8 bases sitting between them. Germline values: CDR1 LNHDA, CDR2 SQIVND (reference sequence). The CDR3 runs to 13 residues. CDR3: CASTDLSNQPQHF. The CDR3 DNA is TGTGCCAGTACCGATCTCAGCAATCAGCCCCAGCATTTT.

CDR3 loop: CASSLSASGSLVETQYF. In DNA, the CDR3 is TGTGCCAGCAGCTTATCGGCTAGCGGGAGTCTGGTGGAGACCCAGTACTTC. V is TRBV7-8 and J is TRBJ2-5; 10 bases line up with TRBD2. The CDR3 spans 17 residues. V was pared by 2 bases and J by 5 bases, with 11 bases of the junction left unmatched. Germline V lookup: CDR1 SGHVS, CDR2 FQNEAQ.

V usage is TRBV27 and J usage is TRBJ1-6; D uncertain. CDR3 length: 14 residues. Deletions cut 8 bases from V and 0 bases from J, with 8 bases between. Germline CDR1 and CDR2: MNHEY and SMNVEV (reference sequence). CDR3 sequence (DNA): TGTGCCAGCGCTCGGAGCTCCTATAATTCACCCCTCCACTTT. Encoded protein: CASARSSYNSPLHF.

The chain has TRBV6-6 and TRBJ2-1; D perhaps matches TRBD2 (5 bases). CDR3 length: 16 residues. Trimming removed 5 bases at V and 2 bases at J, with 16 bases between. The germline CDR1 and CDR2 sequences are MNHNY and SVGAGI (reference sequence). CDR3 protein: CASSKTSRLTYNEQFF. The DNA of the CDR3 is TGTGCCAGCAGTAAAACTTCGAGACTAACCTACAATGAGCAGTTCTTC.

CDR3 sequence: CASSLFKAGGEELFF. The CDR3 nucleotides read TGTGCCAGCAGCTTGTTTAAAGCGGGAGGAGAGGAGCTGTTTTTT. This sequence joins TRBV5-8 and TRBJ2-2; 9 bases match TRBD2. The CDR3 is made up of 15 amino acids. V was pared by 1 base and J by 10 bases, with 8 bases of the junction left unmatched. Per germline, CDR1 SGHTS and CDR2 YDEGEE.

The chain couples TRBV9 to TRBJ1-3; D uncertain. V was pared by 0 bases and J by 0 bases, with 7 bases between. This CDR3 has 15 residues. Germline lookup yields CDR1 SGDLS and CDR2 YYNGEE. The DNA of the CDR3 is TGTGCCAGCAGCGTAGTCGGGGACTCTGGAAACACCATATATTTT. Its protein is CASSVVGDSGNTIYF.

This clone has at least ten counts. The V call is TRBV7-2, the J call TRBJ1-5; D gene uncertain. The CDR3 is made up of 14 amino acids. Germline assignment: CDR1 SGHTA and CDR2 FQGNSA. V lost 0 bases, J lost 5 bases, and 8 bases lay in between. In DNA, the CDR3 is TGTGCCAGCAGCTTAGCAGGGCGAGATCAGCCCCAGCATTTT. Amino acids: CASSLAGRDQPQHF.

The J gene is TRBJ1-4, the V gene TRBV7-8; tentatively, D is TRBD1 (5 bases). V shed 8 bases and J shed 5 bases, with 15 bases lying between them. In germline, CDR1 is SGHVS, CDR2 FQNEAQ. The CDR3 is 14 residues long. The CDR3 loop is CASLTGGKNEKLFF. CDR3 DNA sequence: TGTGCCAGCCTAACGGGGGGGAAGAATGAAAAACTGTTTTTT.

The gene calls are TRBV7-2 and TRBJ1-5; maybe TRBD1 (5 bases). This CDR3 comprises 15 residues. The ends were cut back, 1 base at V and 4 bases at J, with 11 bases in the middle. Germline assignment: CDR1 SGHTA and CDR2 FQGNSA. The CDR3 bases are TGTGCCAGCAGCTTAGTCGGGGCAGGGAATCAGCCCCAGCATTTT. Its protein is CASSLVGAGNQPQHF.

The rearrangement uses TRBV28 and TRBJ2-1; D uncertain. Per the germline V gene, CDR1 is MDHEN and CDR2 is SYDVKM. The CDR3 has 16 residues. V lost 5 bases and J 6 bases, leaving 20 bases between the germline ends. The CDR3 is CASSPPWPGTVNEQFF. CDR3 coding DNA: TGTGCCAGCAGTCCTCCCTGGCCTGGAACAGTCAATGAGCAGTTCTTC.